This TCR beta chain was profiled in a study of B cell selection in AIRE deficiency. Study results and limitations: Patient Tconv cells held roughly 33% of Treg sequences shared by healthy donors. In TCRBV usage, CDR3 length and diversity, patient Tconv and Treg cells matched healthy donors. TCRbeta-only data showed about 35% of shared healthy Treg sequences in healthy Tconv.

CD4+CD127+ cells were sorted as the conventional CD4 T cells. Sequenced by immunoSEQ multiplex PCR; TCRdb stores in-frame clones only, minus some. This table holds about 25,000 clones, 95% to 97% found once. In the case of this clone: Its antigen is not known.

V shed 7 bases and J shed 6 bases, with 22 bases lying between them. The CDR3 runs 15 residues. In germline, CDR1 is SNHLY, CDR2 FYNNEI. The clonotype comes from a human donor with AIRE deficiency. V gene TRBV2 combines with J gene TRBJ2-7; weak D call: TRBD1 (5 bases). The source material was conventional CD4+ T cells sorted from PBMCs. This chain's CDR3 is CASKPSRASPSEQYF. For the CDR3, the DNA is TGTGCCAGCAAGCCCTCCAGGGCATCGCCCTCCGAGCAGTACTTC.